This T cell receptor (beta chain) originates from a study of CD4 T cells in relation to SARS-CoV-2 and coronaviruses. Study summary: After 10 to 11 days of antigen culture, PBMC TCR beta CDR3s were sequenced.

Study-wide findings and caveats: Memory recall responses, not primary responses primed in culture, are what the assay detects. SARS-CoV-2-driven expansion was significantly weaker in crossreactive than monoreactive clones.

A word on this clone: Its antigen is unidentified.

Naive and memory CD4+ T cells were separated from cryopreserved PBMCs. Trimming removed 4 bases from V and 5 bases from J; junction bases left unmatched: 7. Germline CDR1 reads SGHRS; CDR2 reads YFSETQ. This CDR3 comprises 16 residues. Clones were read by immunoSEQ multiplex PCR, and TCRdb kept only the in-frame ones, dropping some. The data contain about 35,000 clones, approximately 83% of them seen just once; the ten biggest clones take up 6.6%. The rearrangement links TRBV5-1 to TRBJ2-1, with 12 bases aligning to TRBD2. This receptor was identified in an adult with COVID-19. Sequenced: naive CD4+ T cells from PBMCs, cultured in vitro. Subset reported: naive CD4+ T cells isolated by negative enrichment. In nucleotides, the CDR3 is TGCGCCAGCAGCCAGACTAGCGGGAGCTTCGACAATGAGCAGTTCTTC. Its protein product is CASSQTSGSFDNEQFF.